The clone carrying this T cell receptor (beta chain) was observed at least ten times. What it binds is not known. TCRdb called the 5' RACE reads again in MiXCR, with one record for every CDR3 protein. The table lists 500,000 to 650,000 distinct CDR3 sequences, approximately 5.3% of them singletons, with approximately 3.5% in the top ten. This entry is derived from a study of CD8 T cells in ankylosing spondylitis. Whole-study findings and limits: Disease-linked clones reportedly concentrated significantly in matched ankylosing spondylitis synovial fluid. Previous work reported some of these motif variants in the synovial fluid and blood of reactive arthritis. A TCR beta motif of eight highly homologous variants appeared characteristic of ankylosing spondylitis blood.

With V trimmed by 6 bases and J by 7 bases, 10 bases remained unmatched. CDR3 length: 14 amino acids. CDR1 and CDR2 from the germline V gene are DFQATT and SNEGSKA (reference sequence). The chain employs TRBV20-1 and TRBJ2-4, with 9 bases matching TRBD2. Specimen: blood, either unsorted or a sorted T cell fraction (not recorded which). This clonotype originated in a male donor with ankylosing spondylitis. The CDR3: CSAPTSGKGNIQYF. CDR3 bases: TGCAGTGCCCCGACTAGCGGCAAAGGGAACATTCAGTACTTC.